By sample fraction, the clone carrying this T cell receptor (beta chain) is large. What it binds is not known. These data come from a study of metastatic and nonmetastatic thyroid tumors. Study as a whole: It was across blood and tumor or nodule tissue from malignant and benign thyroid patients that repertoires were compared.

Thyroid surgery was preceded by no treatment in any patient. Source study methods: A classifier for distant metastasis in papillary thyroid cancer was constructed using CDR3 differences observed across clinicopathological groups. TCRdb re-called clones via MiXCR from the PCR reads. The V and J calls, along with clone size, are taken from TCRdb and not from the paper's own processing. The table records approximately 4,000 clones, around 34% of them present only once. The CDR3 totals 15 residues. J was trimmed by 7 bases and V by 2 bases; bases with no gene match: 6. Germline assignment: CDR1 MNHNS and CDR2 SASEGT. General study points: It was reportedly found that TCR beta diversity was significantly higher in malignant thyroid tumors than in benign nodules, a difference seen in both blood and tumor samples.

The TCR comes from a female donor with papillary thyroid cancer or a benign thyroid nodule (not recorded which). Some clones in this sample may be carry-over from other donors' samples. The chain has TRBV6-1 and TRBJ1-5; 9 bases are a match to TRBD1. Material for sequencing was adjacent normal tissue. The CDR3 reads CASSESGTGYQPQHF. The CDR3 DNA is TGTGCCAGCAGTGAATCCGGGACAGGGTACCAGCCCCAGCATTTT.